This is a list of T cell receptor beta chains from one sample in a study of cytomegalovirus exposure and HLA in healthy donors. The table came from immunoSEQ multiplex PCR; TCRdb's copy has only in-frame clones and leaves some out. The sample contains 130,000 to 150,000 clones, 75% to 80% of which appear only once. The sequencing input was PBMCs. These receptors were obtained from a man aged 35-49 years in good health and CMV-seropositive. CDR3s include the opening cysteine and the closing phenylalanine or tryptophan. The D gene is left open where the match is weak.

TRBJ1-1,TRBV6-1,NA,CASHRGGNTEAFF
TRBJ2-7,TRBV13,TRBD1,CASSGGARDSRLEQYF
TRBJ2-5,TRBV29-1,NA,CSVARQQETQYF
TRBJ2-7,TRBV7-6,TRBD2,CASSSIAGGSGEQYF
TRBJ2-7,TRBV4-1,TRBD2,CASSQDQGLAGGIGEQYF
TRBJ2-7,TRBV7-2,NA,CASSQGGRASEQYF
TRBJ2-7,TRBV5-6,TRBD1,CASSNRGYEQYF
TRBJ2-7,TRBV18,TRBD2,CASRLAGVFYEQYF
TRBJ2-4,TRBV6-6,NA,CASSPPGALKNIQYF
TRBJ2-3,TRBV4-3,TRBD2,CASGTGLAGTDTQYF
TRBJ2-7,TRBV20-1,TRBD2,CSAEQRRGAF
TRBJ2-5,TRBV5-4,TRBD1,CASSLGGDGTGHETQYF
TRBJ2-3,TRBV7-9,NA,CASSLAAGRTDTQYF
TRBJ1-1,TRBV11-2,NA,CASRTGTTEAFF
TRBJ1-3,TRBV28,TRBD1,CASSHGTAGNTIYF
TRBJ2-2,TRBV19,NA,CASSMREGNTGELFF
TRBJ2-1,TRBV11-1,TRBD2,CASNQLAGGNNEQFF
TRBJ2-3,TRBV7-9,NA,CASRWSLAPPGDTQYF
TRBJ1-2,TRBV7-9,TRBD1,CSSIPQGVGYGYTF
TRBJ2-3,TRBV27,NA,CASSLTRDPTDTQYF
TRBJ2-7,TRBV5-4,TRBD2,CASSPTGGRAYEQYF
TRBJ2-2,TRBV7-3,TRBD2,CASSYYPGLADTGELFF
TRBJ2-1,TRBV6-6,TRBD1,CASSLTGSKFF
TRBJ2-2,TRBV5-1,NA,CASSLSGQPNTGELFF
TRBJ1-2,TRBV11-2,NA,CASSSPVAVSNYGYTF
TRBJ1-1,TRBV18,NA,CASSPGEGATEAFF
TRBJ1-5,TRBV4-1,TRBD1,CASSQSGQGESNQPQHF
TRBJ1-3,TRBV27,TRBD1,CASSPGQGAGNTIYF
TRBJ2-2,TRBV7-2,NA,CASSLALAGNTGELFF
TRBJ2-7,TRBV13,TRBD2,CASSLGPHGRDSYEQYF
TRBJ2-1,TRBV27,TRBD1,CASSGTGEQFF
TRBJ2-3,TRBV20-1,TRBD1,CSADRADTQYF
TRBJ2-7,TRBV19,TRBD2,CASSILAGGLGEQYF
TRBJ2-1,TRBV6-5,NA,CASSYEGAINEQFF
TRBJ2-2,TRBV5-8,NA,CASSLMRSGFTGTGELFF
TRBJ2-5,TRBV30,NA,CAWSRDFRETQYF
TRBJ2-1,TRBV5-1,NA,CASSLGGLQIYNEQFF
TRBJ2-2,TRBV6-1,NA,CASSRFEFSPGELFF
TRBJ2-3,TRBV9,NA,CASSGHRRQASTDTQYF